The 24 T cell receptor beta chains below all came from one sample that was sequenced in a study of monozygotic twins with inflammatory bowel disease. Using the 5' RACE reads, TCRdb records one entry per CDR3 protein without DNA. Seen in this sample are roughly 100,000 distinct CDR3 sequences; the ten most common clones hold approximately 1.8%. The source material was blood. All receptors derive from a human donor with ulcerative colitis or Crohn's disease, or a healthy co-twin of an affected twin (not recorded which).

The J gene is TRBJ2-7, the V gene TRBV3-1; the D call from TCRdb, TRBD2, cannot be confirmed without DNA. The V gene's germline CDR1 is LGHDT and CDR2 YNNKEL (reference sequence). CDR3 size: 15 residues. The CDR3 is CASSPGTRRAYEQYF.

The V gene is TRBV12-3 or TRBV12-4, the J gene TRBJ1-5. The CDR3 has 15 residues. The CDR3 loop reads CASSYLGASNQPQHF.

This chain connects TRBV12-3 or TRBV12-4 to TRBJ2-7; TCRdb outputs TRBD1, but without DNA this stays unchecked. The CDR3 runs 14 residues. Here the CDR3 reads CASSLQGSVGEQYF.

V and J are TRBV20-1 and TRBJ1-1. The CDR3 consists of 13 residues. Germline V gives CDR1 DFQATT, CDR2 SNEGSKA (reference sequence). The CDR3 reads CSASEDTNTEAFF.

The CDR3 spells CSARDPSGGDNEQFF. V and J are TRBV20-1 and TRBJ2-1; the D gene TCRdb calls, TRBD2, cannot be checked with no DNA. This CDR3 comprises 15 residues. Germline V CDR1 and CDR2: DFQATT, SNEGSKA (reference sequence).

This rearrangement joins TRBV7-8 to TRBJ1-5; TCRdb's D gene call, TRBD1, goes unchecked for lack of DNA. Germline CDR1 is SGHVS and CDR2 is FQNEAQ. The CDR3 is 13 amino acids. CDR3: CASSLTTGGLLVF.

The chain carries TRBV20-1 and TRBJ2-1; TCRdb calls TRBD2, which cannot be checked without DNA. Germline V gives CDR1 DFQATT, CDR2 SNEGSKA (reference sequence). The CDR3 has 14 residues. The CDR3 loop is CSASASGGHHEQFF.

The chain's CDR3 is CASSIPPGRRNTEAFF. The chain uses TRBV19 and TRBJ1-1; the D call of TRBD1 rests on TCRdb alone, since no DNA is present to check it. The CDR3 is 16 residues long. Germline V gene lookup returns CDR1 LNHDA and CDR2 SQIVND (reference sequence). The full variable domain, its missing parts supplied by reference TRBV19 and TRBJ1-1, is DGGITQSPKYLFRKEGQNVTLSCEQNLNHDAMYWYRQDPGQGLRLIYYSQIVNDFQKGDIAEGYSVSREKKESFPLTVTSAQKNPTAFYLCASSIPPGRRNTEAFFGQGTRLTVV.

The V and J genes are TRBV6-2 or TRBV6-3 and TRBJ2-3. CDR1 and CDR2 from the germline V gene are MNHEY and SVGEGT. The CDR3 has 14 residues. CDR3 amino acids: CASRLTLSTDTQYF.

CDR3 residues: CSARDTRQGFYSGNTIYF. The chain employs TRBV20-1 and TRBJ1-3; no DNA is available, so the TRBD1 call from TCRdb remains unchecked. CDR1 and CDR2 (germline): DFQATT, SNEGSKA (reference sequence). The CDR3 runs 18 residues.

The V call is TRBV5-1, the J call TRBJ1-6; TCRdb designates TRBD1, a call that cannot be tested without DNA. Germline-derived CDR1 and CDR2 are SGHRS and YFSETQ. This CDR3 contains 15 residues. The CDR3 protein is CASSTGQTYNSPLHF.

The chain links TRBV20-1 to TRBJ2-2; TCRdb selects TRBD1, and the lack of DNA leaves this call unchecked. There are 15 residues in the CDR3. Germline V lookup: CDR1 DFQATT, CDR2 SNEGSKA (reference sequence). The CDR3 sequence: CSASYTLSATGELFF.

The chain employs TRBV5-1 and TRBJ2-7. CDR3 length equals 13 residues. Germline CDR1 is SGHRS and CDR2 is YFSETQ. The CDR3 sequence is CASSLGHSYEQYF.

The chain couples TRBV10-3 to TRBJ2-1. CDR3 length: 15 amino acids. CDR1 is ENHRY and CDR2 is SYGVKD in the germline V gene. This chain's CDR3 is CAISPNPSSYNEQFF.

The chain employs TRBV29-1 and TRBJ2-3; TCRdb picks TRBD2, but there is no DNA to check that call. The CDR3 is 17 residues long. The germline gives CDR1 SQVTM, CDR2 ANQGSEA. The CDR3 is CSAGGLAGFNRADTQYF.

CDR3 loop: CATSADNTGELFF. The chain joins TRBV10-1 to TRBJ2-2. Germline V gives CDR1 WNHNN, CDR2 SYGVQD (reference sequence). This CDR3 has 13 amino acids.

The chain carries TRBV28 and TRBJ2-3; without DNA, the TCRdb call of TRBD2 cannot be checked. The CDR3 contains 16 residues. Germline-derived CDR1 and CDR2 are MDHEN and SYDVKM. The CDR3 loop reads CASSSPTSGGTDTQYF.

The chain combines TRBV20-1 with TRBJ2-7; the D call of TRBD1 rests on TCRdb alone, since no DNA is present to check it. CDR3 length equals 12 residues. The germline gives CDR1 DFQATT, CDR2 SNEGSKA (reference sequence). CDR3 in amino acids: CSAVGRTYEQYF.

This sequence joins TRBV6-2 or TRBV6-3 and TRBJ2-1. This CDR3 has 12 residues. Germline V lookup: CDR1 MNHEY, CDR2 SVGEGT. The CDR3 is CASSRVYGEQFF.

The rearrangement uses TRBV20-1 and TRBJ2-3; the TCRdb D gene call, TRBD1, has no DNA to confirm it. This CDR3 is built from 15 residues. Germline CDR1 and CDR2: DFQATT and SNEGSKA (reference sequence). CDR3 protein: CSAARRTGLGDTQYF.

The rearrangement joins TRBV20-1 to TRBJ1-4; the D call from TCRdb, TRBD1, cannot be confirmed without DNA. Germline values: CDR1 DFQATT, CDR2 SNEGSKA (reference sequence). This CDR3 is 17 amino acids long. The CDR3 protein is CSARDSGKRWGNEKLFF.

The gene calls are TRBV6-5 and TRBJ1-1; the TRBD1 assignment by TCRdb is unverifiable without DNA. CDR1 and CDR2 (germline): MNHEY, SVGAGI. The CDR3 spans 15 residues. The CDR3 sequence is CASRREQGQNTEAFF.

The V gene is TRBV7-2, the J gene TRBJ2-1; absent DNA, TCRdb's TRBD1 call cannot be checked. This CDR3 contains 16 residues. The germline gives CDR1 SGHTA, CDR2 FQGNSA. The CDR3 sequence: CASKRTRGAGSNEQFF.

V gene TRBV20-1 combines with J gene TRBJ2-4; without DNA, the TCRdb call of TRBD1 cannot be checked. CDR3 size: 14 residues. Germline lookup yields CDR1 DFQATT and CDR2 SNEGSKA (reference sequence). CDR3 region: CSASTTGRGNMQYF.